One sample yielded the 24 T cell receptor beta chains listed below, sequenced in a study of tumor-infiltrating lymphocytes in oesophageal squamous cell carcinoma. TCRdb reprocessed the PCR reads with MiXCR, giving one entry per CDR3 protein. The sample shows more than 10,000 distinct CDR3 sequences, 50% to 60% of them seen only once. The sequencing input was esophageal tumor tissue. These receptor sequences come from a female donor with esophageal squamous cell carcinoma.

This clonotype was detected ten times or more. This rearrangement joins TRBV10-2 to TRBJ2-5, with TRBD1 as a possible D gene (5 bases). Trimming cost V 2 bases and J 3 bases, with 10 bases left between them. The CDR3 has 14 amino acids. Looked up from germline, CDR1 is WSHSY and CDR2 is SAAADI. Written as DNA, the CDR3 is TGCGCCAGCAGTGAGGGGGCGAGAAAAGAGACCCAGTACTTC. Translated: CASSEGARKETQYF.

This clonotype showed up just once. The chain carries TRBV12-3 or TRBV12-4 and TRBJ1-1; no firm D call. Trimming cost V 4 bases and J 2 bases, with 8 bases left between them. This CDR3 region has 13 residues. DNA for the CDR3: TGTGCCAGCAGTTCCCCGCGAAACACTGAAGCTTTCTTT. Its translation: CASSSPRNTEAFF.

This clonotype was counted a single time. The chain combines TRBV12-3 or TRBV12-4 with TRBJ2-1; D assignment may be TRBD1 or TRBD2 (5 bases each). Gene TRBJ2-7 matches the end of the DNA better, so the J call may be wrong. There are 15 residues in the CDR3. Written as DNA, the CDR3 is TGTGCCAGCAGTCCTAGCAGGAGGAAGACAGATACGCAGTACTTC. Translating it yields CASSPSRRKTDTQYF.

As DNA, the CDR3 is TGTGCCAGCAGCGTAGGGACACCTGGGGCCAACGTCCTGACTTTC. As protein: CASSVGTPGANVLTF. V gene TRBV6-9 combines with J gene TRBJ2-6, with TRBD1 as a possible D gene (6 bases). The CDR3 totals 15 residues. Deletions cut 6 bases from V and 2 bases from J, with 11 bases between. Looked up from germline, CDR1 is MNHGY and CDR2 is SVAAGI.

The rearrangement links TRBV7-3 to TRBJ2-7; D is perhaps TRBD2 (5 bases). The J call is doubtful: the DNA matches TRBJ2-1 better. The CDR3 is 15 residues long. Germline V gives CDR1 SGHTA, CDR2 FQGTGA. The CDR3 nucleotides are TGTGCCAGCAGCTTAGACTACAGCTCCTACAATGAGCAGTTCTTC. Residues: CASSLDYSSYNEQFF.

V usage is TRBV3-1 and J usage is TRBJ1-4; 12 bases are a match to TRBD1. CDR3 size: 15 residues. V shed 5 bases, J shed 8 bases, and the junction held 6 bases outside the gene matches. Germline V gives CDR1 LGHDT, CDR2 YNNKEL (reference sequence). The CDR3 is CASSAGTGGPEKLFF. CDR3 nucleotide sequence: TGTGCCAGCAGCGCCGGGACAGGGGGCCCAGAAAAACTGTTTTTT.

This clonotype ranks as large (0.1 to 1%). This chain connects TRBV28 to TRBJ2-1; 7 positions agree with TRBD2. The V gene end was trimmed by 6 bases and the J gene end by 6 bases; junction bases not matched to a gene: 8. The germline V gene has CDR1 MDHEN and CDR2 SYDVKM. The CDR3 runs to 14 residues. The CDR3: CASREASGVNEQFF. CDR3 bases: TGTGCCAGCAGGGAGGCTAGCGGAGTCAATGAGCAGTTCTTC.

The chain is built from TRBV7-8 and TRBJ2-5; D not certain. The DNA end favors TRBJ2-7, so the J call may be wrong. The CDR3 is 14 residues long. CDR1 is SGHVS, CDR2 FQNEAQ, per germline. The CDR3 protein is CASSLGVFGYEQYF. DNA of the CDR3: TGTGCCAGCAGCTTAGGAGTGTTTGGGTACGAGCAGTACTTC.

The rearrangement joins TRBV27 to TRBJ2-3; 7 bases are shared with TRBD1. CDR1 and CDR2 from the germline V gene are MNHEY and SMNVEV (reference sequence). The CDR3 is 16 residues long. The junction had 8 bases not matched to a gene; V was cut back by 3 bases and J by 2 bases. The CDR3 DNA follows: TGTGCCAGCAGTTTGCGGAGACAGGGTTCCACAGATACGCAGTATTTT. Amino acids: CASSLRRQGSTDTQYF.

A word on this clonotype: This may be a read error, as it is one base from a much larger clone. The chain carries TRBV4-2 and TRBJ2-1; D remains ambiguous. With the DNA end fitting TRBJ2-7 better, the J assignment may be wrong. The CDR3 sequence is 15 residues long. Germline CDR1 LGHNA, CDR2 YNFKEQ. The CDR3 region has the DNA TGTGCCAGCAGCCAAGAGCTTGGACCCTCCTACGAGCAGTACTTC. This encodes CASSQELGPSYEQYF.

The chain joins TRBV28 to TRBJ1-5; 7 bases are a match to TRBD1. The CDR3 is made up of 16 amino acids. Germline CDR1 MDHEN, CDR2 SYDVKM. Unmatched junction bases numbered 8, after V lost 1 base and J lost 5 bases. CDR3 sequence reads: CASSLYSGGVYQPQHF. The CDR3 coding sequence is TGTGCCAGCAGTTTATATTCAGGGGGTGTCTATCAGCCCCAGCATTTT.

The CDR3 DNA is TGTGCCAGCAGCTTAGGAGTATCGGCAGGGGCCCACAATGAGCAGTTCTTC. It specifies CASSLGVSAGAHNEQFF. The chain couples TRBV7-7 to TRBJ2-1; TRBD1 might be the D (6 bases). The CDR3 spans 17 residues. V was trimmed by 1 base and J by 5 bases, leaving 18 bases between them. Germline CDR1 is SSHAT and CDR2 is FNYEAQ (reference sequence).

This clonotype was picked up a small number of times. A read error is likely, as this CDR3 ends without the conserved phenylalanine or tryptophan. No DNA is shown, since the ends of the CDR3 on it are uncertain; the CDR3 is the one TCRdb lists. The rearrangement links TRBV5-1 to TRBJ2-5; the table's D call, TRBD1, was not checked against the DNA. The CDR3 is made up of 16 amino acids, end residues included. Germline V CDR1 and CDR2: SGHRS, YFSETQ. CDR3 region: CASSLGQGNLGYTFGS.

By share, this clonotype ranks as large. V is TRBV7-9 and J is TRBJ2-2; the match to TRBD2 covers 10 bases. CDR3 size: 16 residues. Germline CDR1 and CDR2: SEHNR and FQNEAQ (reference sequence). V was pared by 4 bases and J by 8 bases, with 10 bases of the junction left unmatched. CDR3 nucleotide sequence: TGTGCCAGCAGCTCCCGAGGGCTAGCGGGGGCTGGGGAGCTGTTTTTT. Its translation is CASSSRGLAGAGELFF.

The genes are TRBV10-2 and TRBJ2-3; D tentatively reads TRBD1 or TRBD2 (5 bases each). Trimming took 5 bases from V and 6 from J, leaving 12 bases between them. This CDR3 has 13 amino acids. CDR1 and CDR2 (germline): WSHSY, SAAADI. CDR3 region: CASSRDPADTQYF. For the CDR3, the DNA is TGCGCCAGCAGTAGGGACCCTGCGGATACGCAGTATTTT.

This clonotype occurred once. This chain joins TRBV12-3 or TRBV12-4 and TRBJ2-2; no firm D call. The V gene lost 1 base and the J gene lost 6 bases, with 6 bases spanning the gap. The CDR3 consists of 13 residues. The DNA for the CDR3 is TGTGCCAGCAGTTTAGGGCACGCCGGGGAGCTGTTTTTT. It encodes CASSLGHAGELFF.

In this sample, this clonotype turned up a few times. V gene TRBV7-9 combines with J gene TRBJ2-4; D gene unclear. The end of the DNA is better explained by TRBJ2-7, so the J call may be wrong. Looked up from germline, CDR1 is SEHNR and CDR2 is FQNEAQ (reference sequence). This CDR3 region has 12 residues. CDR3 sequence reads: CASSLASGEQYF. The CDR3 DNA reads TGTGCCAGCAGCTTAGCGTCGGGCGAGCAGTACTTC.

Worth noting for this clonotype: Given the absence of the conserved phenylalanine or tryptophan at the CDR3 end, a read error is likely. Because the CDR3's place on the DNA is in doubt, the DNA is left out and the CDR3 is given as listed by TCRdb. CDR3 in amino acids: CATSDPGQGAFIGYTFGS. V usage is TRBV24-1 and J usage is TRBJ2-1; no DNA check was done on the table's D call, TRBD1. The CDR3 is 18 amino acids in total, end residues counted. Germline V gene lookup returns CDR1 KGHDR and CDR2 SFDVKD.

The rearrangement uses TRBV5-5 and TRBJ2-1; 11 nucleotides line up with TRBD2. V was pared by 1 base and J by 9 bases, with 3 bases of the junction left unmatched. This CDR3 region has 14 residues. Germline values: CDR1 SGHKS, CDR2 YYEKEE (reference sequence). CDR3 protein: CASSLTSGSGEQFF. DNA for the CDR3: TGTGCCAGCAGCTTGACTAGCGGGAGCGGTGAGCAGTTCTTC.

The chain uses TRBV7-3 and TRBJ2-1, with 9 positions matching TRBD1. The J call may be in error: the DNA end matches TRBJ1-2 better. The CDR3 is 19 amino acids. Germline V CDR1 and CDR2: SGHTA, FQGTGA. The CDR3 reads CASSHDRDRASPSNYGYTF. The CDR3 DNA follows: TGTGCCAGCAGCCACGACCGGGACAGGGCGAGCCCCTCGAACTATGGCTACACCTTC.

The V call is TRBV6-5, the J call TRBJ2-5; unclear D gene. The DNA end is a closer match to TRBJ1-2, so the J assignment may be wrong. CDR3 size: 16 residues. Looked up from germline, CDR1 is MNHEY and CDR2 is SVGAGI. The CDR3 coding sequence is TGTGCCAGCAGTTACTCCCTCCAGGACGTACTATATGGCTACACCTTC. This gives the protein CASSYSLQDVLYGYTF.

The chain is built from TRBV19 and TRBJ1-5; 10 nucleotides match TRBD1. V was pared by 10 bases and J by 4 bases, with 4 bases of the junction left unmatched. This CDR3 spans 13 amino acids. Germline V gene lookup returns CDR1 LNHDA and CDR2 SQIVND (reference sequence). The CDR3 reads CATSGQGNQPQHF. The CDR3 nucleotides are TGTGCCACCTCGGGACAGGGGAATCAGCCCCAGCATTTT. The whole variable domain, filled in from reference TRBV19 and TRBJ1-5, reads DGGITQSPKYLFRKEGQNVTLSCEQNLNHDAMYWYRQDPGQGLRLIYYSQIVNDFQKGDIAEGYSVSREKKESFPLTVTSAQKNPTAFYLCATSGQGNQPQHFGDGTRLSIL.

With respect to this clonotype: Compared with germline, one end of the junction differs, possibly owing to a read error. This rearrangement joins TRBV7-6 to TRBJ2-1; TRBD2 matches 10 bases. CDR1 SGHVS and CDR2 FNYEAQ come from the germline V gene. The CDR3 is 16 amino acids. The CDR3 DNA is TGTGCTAGCAGCTTAGAAGTGGGACTAGCGTACAATGAGCAGTTCTTC. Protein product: CASSLEVGLAYNEQFF.

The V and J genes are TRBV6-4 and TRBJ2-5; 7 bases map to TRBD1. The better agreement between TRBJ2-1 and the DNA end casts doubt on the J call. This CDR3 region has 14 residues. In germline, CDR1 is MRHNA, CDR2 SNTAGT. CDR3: CASSIWTGHNEQFF. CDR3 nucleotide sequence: TGTGCCAGCAGTATTTGGACAGGACACAATGAGCAGTTCTTC.